These 6 T cell receptor beta chains came from one sample sequenced in a study of T cell responses to AZD1222 COVID-19 vaccine. Using immunoSEQ multiplex PCR, the repertoire was profiled, and TCRdb retains in-frame clones only, with some absent. The data show 140,000 or so clones, 86% seen once. This sample comprised peripheral blood, obtained 28 days after the second AZD1222 dose. The source of these receptors is an adult who received the AZD1222 COVID-19 vaccine.

V and J are TRBV28 and TRBJ1-2, with D possibly matching TRBD1 (5 bases). This CDR3 spans 12 amino acids. Germline-derived CDR1 and CDR2 are MDHEN and SYDVKM. V was shortened by 6 bases and J by 7 bases, with 12 bases between the two germline ends. CDR3 nucleotide sequence: TGTGCCAGCAGATTAGGGGACCGTGGCTACACCTTC. Protein product: CASRLGDRGYTF.

J is TRBJ2-1 and V is TRBV11-2, with D tentatively TRBD1 (5 bases). Germline loops: CDR1 SGHAT, CDR2 FQNNGV. The CDR3 totals 16 residues. Trimming pared 5 bases from V and 1 base from J, leaving 15 bases between. This CDR3 reads CASSRGQPGSYNEQFF. DNA for the CDR3: TGTGCCAGCAGCAGGGGTCAACCCGGGTCCTACAATGAGCAGTTCTTC.

The V gene is TRBV6-5, the J gene TRBJ2-7; 9 nucleotides agree with TRBD2. The V and J ends lost 6 bases and 2 bases, in that order; junction bases with no gene match: 8. This CDR3 has 15 amino acids. Germline CDR1 is MNHEY and CDR2 is SVGAGI. The CDR3 is CASSRSAGGPYEQYF. DNA for the CDR3: TGTGCCAGCAGCCGATCAGCGGGGGGCCCCTACGAGCAGTACTTC.

The J gene is TRBJ2-3, the V gene TRBV6-1; 7 bases are a match to TRBD2. The CDR3 is made up of 18 amino acids. With V trimmed by 0 bases and J by 0 bases, 9 bases remained unmatched. The V gene's germline CDR1 is MNHNS and CDR2 SASEGT. The CDR3 coding sequence is TGTGCCAGCAGTGAAGCAGGGGTGCGGGGGAGAAGCACAGATACGCAGTATTTT. Its translation: CASSEAGVRGRSTDTQYF.

V gene TRBV3-1 (or the pseudogene TRBV3-2) combines with J gene TRBJ2-3; 13 bases map to TRBD2. Unmatched junction bases numbered 7, after V lost 5 bases and J lost 5 bases. This CDR3 is built from 16 residues. Germline V CDR1 and CDR2: LGHDT, YNNKEL (reference sequence). The CDR3 nucleotides read TGTGCCAGCAGCGAAGGGACTAGCGGGAATGGAGATACGCAGTATTTT. It translates to CASSEGTSGNGDTQYF.

The genes are TRBV18 and TRBJ1-1; 8 bases fit TRBD1. The CDR3 is made up of 13 amino acids. V lost 3 bases to trimming and J lost 6 bases; unmatched junction nucleotides: 3. CDR1 is KGHSH, CDR2 LQKENI, per germline. CDR3 residues: CASSPRGQAEAFF. CDR3 nucleotides: TGTGCCAGCTCACCTCGGGGACAGGCTGAAGCTTTCTTT.